A selection of T cell receptor beta chains follows, all from one sample in a study of OX40 agonist ivuxolimab in advanced cancers. Some clones are missing from TCRdb's copy, which holds only in-frame ones; the method was immunoSEQ multiplex PCR. The sample has 70,000 to 85,000 clones, 80% to 85% seen once. The specimen was CD4+ or CD8+ T cells sorted from blood, collected in a trial of the OX40 agonist ivuxolimab. Receptor source: an adult with an advanced solid tumor such as melanoma, head and neck, liver or kidney cancer. The CDR3 runs from the conserved cysteine through the conserved F or W. A D gene is named only where the DNA matches it firmly. For some rows the clone size is stated as once, few or many, or as a class when expanded; others skip it.

d_call	v_call	clone_size	j_call	cdr3_aa	cdr3_nt
TRBD1	TRBV29-1	once	TRBJ1-2	CSVEKGARGYTF	TGCAGCGTTGAAAAGGGGGCGCGGGGCTACACCTTC
-	TRBV19	few	TRBJ1-5	CASVYRGNQPQHF	TGTGCCAGTGTTTACAGGGGCAATCAGCCCCAGCATTTT
-	TRBV11-2	-	TRBJ1-5	CASSLDPGRGQPQHF	TGTGCCAGCAGCTTAGATCCGGGGAGGGGACAGCCCCAGCATTTT
-	TRBV6-6	-	TRBJ2-5	CASRLRETQYF	TGTGCCAGCAGATTACGGGAGACCCAGTACTTC
-	TRBV5-6	few	TRBJ1-5	CASSHQSYSNQPQHF	TGTGCCAGCAGCCATCAGAGTTATAGCAATCAGCCCCAGCATTTT
TRBD1	TRBV11-3	once	TRBJ2-1	CASSSNGQGYNEQFF	TGTGCCAGCAGCTCAAACGGACAGGGGTACAATGAGCAGTTCTTC
TRBD1	TRBV5-1	-	TRBJ1-6	CASARDRPYNSPLHF	TGCGCCAGCGCTCGGGACAGACCATATAATTCACCCCTCCACTTT
-	TRBV19	-	TRBJ1-1	CASSRSGRVGTEAFF	TGTGCCAGTAGTCGGAGCGGCAGGGTCGGCACTGAAGCTTTCTTT
-	TRBV6-6	-	TRBJ2-1	CASGPIGDNEQFF	TGTGCCAGCGGCCCCATAGGAGATAATGAGCAGTTCTTC
TRBD1	TRBV2	-	TRBJ2-3	CASSQGSGTDTQYF	TGTGCCAGCTCACAGGGGAGCGGCACAGATACGCAGTATTTT
-	TRBV14	-	TRBJ1-3	CASTWDGNTIYF	TGTGCCAGCACCTGGGATGGAAACACCATATATTTT
-	TRBV6-1	-	TRBJ2-7	CASSQGFYEQYF	TGTGCCAGCAGCCAAGGGTTCTACGAGCAGTACTTC
-	TRBV4-1	once	TRBJ1-4	CASSQGAPGQGEKLFF	TGCGCCAGCAGCCAAGGCGCACCAGGGCAGGGAGAAAAACTGTTTTTT
-	TRBV27	-	TRBJ2-7	CASSAFRGEQYF	TGTGCCAGCAGTGCTTTCCGTGGTGAGCAGTACTTC
-	TRBV7-8	-	TRBJ1-1	CASSLNILRGPLNTEAFF	TGTGCCAGCAGCTTAAATATTTTGAGGGGACCATTGAACACTGAAGCTTTCTTT
-	TRBV2	-	TRBJ1-1	CASSRDYGDTEAFF	TGTGCCAGCAGCCGGGATTATGGGGACACTGAAGCTTTCTTT
TRBD1	TRBV7-3	-	TRBJ2-7	CASSFTGGDSYEQYF	TGTGCCAGCAGCTTTACAGGGGGCGACTCCTACGAGCAGTACTTC
-	TRBV4-3	-	TRBJ2-3	CASSQDSPGDSTDTQYF	TGCGCCAGCAGCCAAGATTCCCCAGGGGATAGCACAGATACGCAGTATTTT
-	TRBV5-6	once	TRBJ2-3	CASSLNWGLDTDTQYF	TGTGCCAGCAGCTTGAACTGGGGGTTGGACACAGATACGCAGTATTTT
TRBD2	TRBV5-1	-	TRBJ2-3	CASRPTSGRTDTQYF	TGCGCCAGCAGACCAACTAGCGGGAGAACAGATACGCAGTATTTT
TRBD2	TRBV7-2	-	TRBJ2-1	CASSPSGLAGVRQFF	TGTGCCAGCAGCCCCTCGGGACTAGCGGGAGTGCGGCAGTTCTTC
TRBD1	TRBV18	-	TRBJ1-1	CASSPARGQKNTEAFF	TGTGCCAGCTCACCAGCTAGGGGACAGAAGAATACTGAAGCTTTCTTT
-	TRBV4-2	few	TRBJ1-1	CASSQETTYTEAFF	TGTGCCAGCAGCCAAGAAACGACCTACACTGAAGCTTTCTTT
TRBD1	TRBV27	-	TRBJ1-2	CASRSPGQHYGYTF	TGTGCCAGCAGATCTCCGGGACAGCACTATGGCTACACCTTC
TRBD1	TRBV9	-	TRBJ2-7	CASSSQDRGPGEQYF	TGTGCCAGCAGCTCACAAGACAGGGGGCCAGGGGAGCAGTACTTC
-	TRBV7-9	-	TRBJ2-7	CASSLESNNEQYF	TGTGCCAGCAGCTTAGAGAGTAACAACGAGCAGTACTTC
-	TRBV28	-	TRBJ2-1	CASSSPGPALNEQFF	TGTGCCAGCAGTTCACCGGGACCCGCACTCAATGAGCAGTTCTTC
-	TRBV7-2	-	TRBJ1-1	CASSSTTFGTFNTEAFF	TGTGCCAGCAGCTCCACCACTTTCGGGACATTCAACACTGAAGCTTTCTTT
-	TRBV2	-	TRBJ2-7	CASTSIGQRSSYEQYF	TGTGCCAGCACCTCAATAGGACAGCGGAGCTCCTACGAGCAGTACTTC
-	TRBV4-1	-	TRBJ1-5	CASSQGNQPQHF	TGCGCCAGCAGCCAAGGGAATCAGCCCCAGCATTTT
TRBD2	TRBV4-3	-	TRBJ2-3	CASSQDAAGGPADTQYF	TGCGCCAGCAGCCAAGACGCAGCGGGAGGGCCAGCAGATACGCAGTATTTT
TRBD2	TRBV19	-	TRBJ2-2	CASSIRRGSGRPTGELFF	TGTGCCAGTAGTATACGGCGAGGGAGCGGGAGGCCAACCGGGGAGCTGTTTTTT
-	TRBV11-2	many	TRBJ2-7	CASSPRTRYEQYF	TGTGCCAGCAGCCCCCGAACTAGATACGAGCAGTACTTC
-	TRBV4-1	-	TRBJ1-6	CASSQAALLPLHF	TGCGCCAGCAGCCAAGCGGCCCTTCTGCCCCTCCACTTT
-	TRBV30	-	TRBJ1-4	CAWSARVAEKLFF	TGTGCCTGGAGTGCAAGGGTAGCCGAAAAACTGTTTTTT
-	TRBV6-5	-	TRBJ2-7	CASRGKYYEQYF	TGTGCCAGCAGGGGGAAGTACTACGAGCAGTACTTC
TRBD1	TRBV11-3	-	TRBJ2-7	CASSSDREGREQYF	TGTGCCAGCAGCTCGGACAGGGAAGGACGCGAGCAGTACTTC
TRBD1	TRBV29-1	few	TRBJ1-1	CSVDVTGGTEAFF	TGCAGCGTTGACGTTACAGGGGGCACTGAAGCTTTCTTT
-	TRBV18	-	TRBJ1-5	CASSQPGPGANQPQHF	TGTGCCAGCTCACAACCGGGGCCAGGAGCAAATCAGCCCCAGCATTTT
TRBD1	TRBV11-3	-	TRBJ1-1	CASSSQGVDTEAFF	TGTGCCAGCAGCTCACAGGGGGTCGACACTGAAGCTTTCTTT
TRBD2	TRBV7-6	-	TRBJ2-2	CASSPRTSGANTGELFF	TGTGCCAGCAGCCCCCGGACTAGCGGGGCGAACACCGGGGAGCTGTTTTTT
TRBD2	TRBV7-2	once	TRBJ2-1	CASSLAGRAAEQFF	TGTGCCAGCAGCTTAGCCGGGAGGGCCGCTGAGCAGTTCTTC
TRBD2	TRBV9	-	TRBJ2-3	CASIPGGTSCTDTQYF	TGTGCCAGCATACCCGGGGGGACTAGCTGCACAGATACGCAGTATTTT
-	TRBV11-2	-	TRBJ2-7	CASSSGYEQYF	TGTGCCAGCAGCTCTGGATACGAGCAGTACTTC
-	TRBV9	-	TRBJ2-5	CASSRASGLYQETQYF	TGTGCCAGCAGCCGGGCCAGTGGCTTGTACCAAGAGACCCAGTACTTC
-	TRBV6-6	once	TRBJ1-1	CASSLGFEAFF	TGTGCCAGCAGTTTAGGCTTTGAAGCTTTCTTT
-	TRBV6-5	-	TRBJ2-3	CASRRDPSSTDTQYF	TGTGCCAGCAGGAGGGACCCCTCTAGCACAGATACGCAGTATTTT
TRBD1	TRBV18	-	TRBJ2-2	CASSLADRGDTGELFF	TGTGCCAGCTCCCTAGCCGACAGGGGGGACACCGGGGAGCTGTTTTTT
TRBD1	TRBV2	-	TRBJ2-7	CASRDRGQNEQYF	TGTGCCAGCAGAGACAGGGGGCAAAACGAGCAGTACTTC
-	TRBV7-2	few	TRBJ1-5	CASSQSTGPQGPQHF	TGTGCCAGCAGCCAATCAACAGGGCCCCAGGGGCCCCAGCATTTT
-	TRBV2	-	TRBJ2-2	CASSALAANTGELFF	TGTGCCAGCAGTGCCTTGGCCGCGAACACCGGGGAGCTGTTTTTT
-	TRBV15	-	TRBJ1-4	CATSRSWTVNEKLFF	TGTGCCACCAGCAGATCATGGACAGTTAATGAAAAACTGTTTTTT
-	TRBV10-1	-	TRBJ2-2	CASSRTNTNTGELFF	TGCGCCAGCAGTCGTACTAATACGAACACCGGGGAGCTGTTTTTT
TRBD1	TRBV7-2	-	TRBJ2-3	CASSWTGDLGTDTQYF	TGTGCCAGCAGCTGGACAGGGGACTTGGGCACAGATACGCAGTATTTT
TRBD1	TRBV2	-	TRBJ1-5	CASTMTGNNQPQHF	TGTGCCAGCACCATGACAGGGAACAATCAACCCCAGCATTTT
TRBD1	TRBV15	-	TRBJ2-7	CATSGRQGAIGEQYF	TGTGCCACCAGCGGAAGACAGGGGGCTATAGGGGAGCAGTACTTC